This TCR beta chain stems from a study of response to subunit inactivated influenza vaccine (dated by TCRdb to the late 2010s). Looking at the study overall: Deep quantitative profiling of the T cell receptor repertoire was used in the study to follow responses to a trivalent subunit inactivated influenza vaccine. Beyond this particular receptor, the publication reports: It was suggested by the authors that each seasonal influenza vaccination may recruit only a limited number of new T cells.

A few counts support this clonotype. What this receptor recognizes is not known. No clone much larger than this one lies a single base away; base qualities are absent. The library was built by means of RT-PCR. The instrument given in TCRdb is Illumina HiSeq 2500. TCRdb trimmed the raw reads at Q25, called clones with MiXCR and kept productive beta chains. Every entry covers one CDR3 protein and lists the most common genes and DNA from its rows. The sample data list about 540,000 distinct CDR3 sequences, and approximately 20% of these were observed just once. Of the sample, around 2.8% falls within the top ten clones. Trimming takes 0 bases from V and 5 bases from J, and the germline ends sit 10 bases apart. The CDR3 numbers 14 residues from cysteine through phenylalanine. Only CDR3 DNA remains: 42 bases, in frame from the first base. CDR1 and CDR2, looked up from the germline V gene (reference sequence), are LNHNV and YYDKDF.

This same sample was also part of a study on T cells expressing NK-cell markers. According to the second study: The TCR beta cDNA libraries were made using 5'RACE template switching, a step that added both a universal primer site and unique molecular identifiers. Three sorted T-cell subsets (CD3+CD56+NKG2C+, CD3+CD56+NKG2C- and CD3+CD56-NKG2C+) from 7 to 9 donors had their TCR beta-chain repertoires profiled. Among the eight sequenced donors, seven were HCMV-seropositive and one was HCMV-seronegative. To restrict sorting to alphabetaTCR-expressing T cells, an anti-gammadeltaTCR antibody was added in several experiments. In over 5 donors, the dominant CD3+CD56+NKG2C+ clonotypes were among the top 10 CD8+ clonotypes and accounted for about 1.0-7.0% of CD8+ T cells. Those dominant clonotypes were again the most abundant among CD3+CD56-NKG2C+ cells in a handful of donors, at about 25-60.1%. Whether the expanded NKG2C-expressing T cell clones were specific for HCMV antigens was left unclear. Randomly selected healthy volunteers, three men and five women, were used as the eight sequenced donors. HCMV serostatus was determined by detecting HCMV-specific IgG in serum with a commercial ELISA kit. Ficoll density gradient centrifugation was used to isolate peripheral blood mononuclear cells from blood. Using Miltenyi isolation kits, CD4+ and CD8+ T cells were isolated from PBMC through magnetic immunoseparation. Priming for cDNA synthesis came from the TCR beta constant segment, and two successive PCR amplification steps followed. Libraries were sequenced as 2 x 150 bp reads on Illumina HiSeq 2000/2500, MiSeq or NextSeq. MIGEC was used to demultiplex reads and group the reads by UMI, and MiTCR was used to assemble and quantify clonotypes. To remove erroneous sequences, TCR cDNA sequences were retained only when supported by two or more reads. The tcR package was used for downstream repertoire analysis, and clonotypes were matched across fractions by CDR3 nucleotide sequence plus V segment. VDJmatch was used to annotate antigen specificity against VDJdb, with one amino acid substitution in CDR3 permitted.

Here the sequenced sample was CD4+ T cells sorted from PBMCs, taken approximately 13 days after vaccination. This receptor was identified in a man aged 50-60 years who received an inactivated influenza vaccine. Donor details come from another sample of the same person, matched by shared clones. The chain is encoded by TRBV15 joined to TRBJ2-5; the D gene assignment is perhaps TRBD1 or TRBD2, with each matching 5 bases. The DNA reads as follows: TGTGCCACCAGCAGAGACCTAGCAGGGGAGACCCAGTACTTC. This codes for CATSRDLAGETQYF.